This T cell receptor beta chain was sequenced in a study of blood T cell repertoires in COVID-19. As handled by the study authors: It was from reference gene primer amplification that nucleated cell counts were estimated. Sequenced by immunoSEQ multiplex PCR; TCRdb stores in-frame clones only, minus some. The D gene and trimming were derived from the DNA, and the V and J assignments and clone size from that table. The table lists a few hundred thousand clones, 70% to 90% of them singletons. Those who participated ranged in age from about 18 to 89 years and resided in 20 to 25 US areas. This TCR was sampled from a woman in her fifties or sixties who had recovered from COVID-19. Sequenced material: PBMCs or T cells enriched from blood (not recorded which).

CDR3 nucleotide sequence: TGCGCCAGCAGCTCTAGCAGGGGGCGAGTTACTGAAGCTTTCTTT. Protein sequence: CASSSSRGRVTEAFF. The chain recombines TRBV5-1 with TRBJ1-1, with 8 bases lining up with TRBD1. The trim removed 3 bases at V and 5 bases at J, leaving 9 bases unmatched. CDR3 size: 15 residues. From germline, CDR1 is SGHRS and CDR2 YFSETQ.